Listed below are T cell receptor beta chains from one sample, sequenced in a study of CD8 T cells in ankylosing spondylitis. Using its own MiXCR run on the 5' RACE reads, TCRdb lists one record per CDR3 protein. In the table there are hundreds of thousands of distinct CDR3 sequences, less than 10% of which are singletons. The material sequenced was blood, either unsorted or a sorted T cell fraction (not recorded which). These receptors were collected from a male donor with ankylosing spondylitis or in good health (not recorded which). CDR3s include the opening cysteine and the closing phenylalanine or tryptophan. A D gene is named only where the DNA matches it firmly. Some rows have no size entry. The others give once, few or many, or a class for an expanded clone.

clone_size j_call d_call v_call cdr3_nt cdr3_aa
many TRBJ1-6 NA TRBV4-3 TGCGCCAGCAGCCAAGATAGAGGAAATAATTCACCCCTCCACTTT CASSQDRGNNSPLHF
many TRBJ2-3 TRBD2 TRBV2 TGTGCCAGCAGTGCCTCACTCGCGGGGGGGCGGAGGGATACGCAGTATTTT CASSASLAGGRRDTQYF
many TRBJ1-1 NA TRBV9 TGTGCCAGCAACGACGGGGAATGGGGCACTGAAGCTTTCTTT CASNDGEWGTEAFF
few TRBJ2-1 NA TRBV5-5 TGTGCCAGCAGCTTGACAGGGATTCGGGAGCCATACAATGAGCAGTTCTTC CASSLTGIREPYNEQFF
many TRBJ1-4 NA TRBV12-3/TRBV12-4 TGTGCCAGCAGTGGGGGTGTTAATGAAAAACTGTTTTTT CASSGGVNEKLFF
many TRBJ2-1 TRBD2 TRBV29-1 TGCAGCGCCCAAGGAGAGGACGGGGGAGGGGAGTACAATGAGCAGTTCTTC CSAQGEDGGGEYNEQFF
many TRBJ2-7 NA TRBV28 TGTGCCAGCAGGAAGACAGGAGCCTACGAGCAGTACTTC CASRKTGAYEQYF
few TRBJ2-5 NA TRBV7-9 TGTGCCAGCAGCCACACAGGAGAGCAAGAGACCCAGTACTTC CASSHTGEQETQYF
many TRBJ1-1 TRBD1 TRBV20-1 TGCAGTGCTTACAGGGGGCAGACTGAAGCTTTCTTT CSAYRGQTEAFF
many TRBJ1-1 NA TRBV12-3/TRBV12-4 TGTGCCAGCACCACACGGGGCAACACTGAAGCTTTCTTT CASTTRGNTEAFF
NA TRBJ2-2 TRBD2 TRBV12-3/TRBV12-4 TGTGCCAGCAGCCCGGGACTAGCGGTGAACACCGGGGAGCTGTTTTTT CASSPGLAVNTGELFF
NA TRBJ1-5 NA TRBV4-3 TGCGCCAGCAGCCAAGATCGGGGGGTTTGGCAGCCCCAGCATTTT CASSQDRGVWQPQHF
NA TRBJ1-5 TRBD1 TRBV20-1 TGCAGTGCCCGAGGGACAGGGGTGAGCAATCAGCCCCAGCATTTT CSARGTGVSNQPQHF
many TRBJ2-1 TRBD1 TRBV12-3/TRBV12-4 TGTGCCAGCAGTGGGTATGACAGGGGGAACGATGAGCAGTTCTTC CASSGYDRGNDEQFF
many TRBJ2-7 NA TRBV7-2 TGTGCCAGCAGCCGAGACGACTACGAGCAGTACTTC CASSRDDYEQYF
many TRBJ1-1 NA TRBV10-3 TGTGCCATCAGTGAGTCCTTCGATGAAGCTTTCTTT CAISESFDEAFF
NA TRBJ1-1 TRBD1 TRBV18 TGTGCCAGCTCACCCCTCCGGGACAGGGGAACTGAAGCTTTCTTT CASSPLRDRGTEAFF
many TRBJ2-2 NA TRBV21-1 TGTGCCAGCAATTTGAAGGGACACGGGGAGCTGTTTTTT CASNLKGHGELFF
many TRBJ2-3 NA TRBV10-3 TGTGCCATCGGAGGGGTGACAGGAGAAGTAGATACGCAGTATTTT CAIGGVTGEVDTQYF
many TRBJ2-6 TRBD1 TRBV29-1 TGCAGCGTCGCCGGACAGGAGAGCTCTGGGGCCAACGTCCTGACTTTC CSVAGQESSGANVLTF
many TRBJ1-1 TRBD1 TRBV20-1 TGCAGTGCGCCCGCGGCAGGGGGGAGGTACACTGAAGCTTTCTTT CSAPAAGGRYTEAFF
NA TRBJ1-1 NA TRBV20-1 TGCAGTCCCCCGGGCCGGGCCCAGGGCACTGAAGCTTTCTTT CSPPGRAQGTEAFF
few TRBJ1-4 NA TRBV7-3 TGTGCCAGGACATTTCGGGTTGGCGAAAAACTGTTTTTT CARTFRVGEKLFF
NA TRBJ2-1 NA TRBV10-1 TGCGCCAGCAGTGAGATAGGATCCTACACTGAGCAGTTCTTC CASSEIGSYTEQFF
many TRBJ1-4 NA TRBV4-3 TGCGCCAGCAGCCAAGGGTCGGTCGGGAGAAAACTGTTTTTT CASSQGSVGRKLFF
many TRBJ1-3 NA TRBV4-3 TGCGCCAGCAGCGACAGCTCTGGAAACACCATATATTTT CASSDSSGNTIYF
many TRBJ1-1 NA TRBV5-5 TGTGCCAGCAGCTTGAATTTCGGGAACACTGAAGCTTTCTTT CASSLNFGNTEAFF
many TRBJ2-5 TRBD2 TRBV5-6 TGTGCCAGCAGCTCCACACGGGAGGGAGAGACCCAGTACTTC CASSSTREGETQYF
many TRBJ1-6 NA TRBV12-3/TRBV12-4 TGTGCCAGCAGTTTAGCATCACAGCCTGGGATTTCACCCCTCCACTTT CASSLASQPGISPLHF
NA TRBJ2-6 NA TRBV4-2 TGTGCCAGCAGCCAAGAGCCGGGTAGCTCTGGGGCCAACGTCCTGACTTTC CASSQEPGSSGANVLTF